The T cell receptor (beta chain) under discussion was sequenced for a study of T cell responses to AZD1222 COVID-19 vaccine. General observations from the study: Recipients of two AZD1222 doses showed rising Spike-specific TCR breadth and depth. Baseline seropositives among AZD1222 recipients totaled only five to seven.

CDR1 is MDHEN, CDR2 SYDVKM, per germline. The CDR3 totals 16 residues. Germline trimming cut 5 bases from V and 3 bases from J; bases unmatched to any gene: 7. TCRdb keeps only in-frame clones here, not all; method: immunoSEQ multiplex PCR. The sample consists of 190,000 or so clones, roughly 92% of them appearing once. As for this clone: Its antigen is unknown.

This chain uses TRBV28 with TRBJ2-2; 9 nucleotides line up with TRBD2. This receptor was identified in an adult who received the AZD1222 COVID-19 vaccine. Here the sequenced sample was peripheral blood, taken 28 days after the second AZD1222 dose. The CDR3 loop is CASSGPSGTDTGELFF. CDR3 coding DNA: TGTGCCAGCAGTGGCCCTAGCGGGACGGACACCGGGGAGCTGTTTTTT.